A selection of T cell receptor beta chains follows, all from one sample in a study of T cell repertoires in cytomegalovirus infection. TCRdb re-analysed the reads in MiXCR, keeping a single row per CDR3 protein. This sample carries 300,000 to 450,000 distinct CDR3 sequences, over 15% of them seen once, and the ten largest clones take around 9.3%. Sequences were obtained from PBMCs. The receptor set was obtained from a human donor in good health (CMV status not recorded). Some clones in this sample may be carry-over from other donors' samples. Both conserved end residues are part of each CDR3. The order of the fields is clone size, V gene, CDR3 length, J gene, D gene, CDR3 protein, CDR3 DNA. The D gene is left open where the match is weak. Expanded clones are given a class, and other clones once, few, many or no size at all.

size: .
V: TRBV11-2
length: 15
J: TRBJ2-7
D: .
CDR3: CASSFVVGSREEQYF
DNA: TGTGCCAGCAGCTTTGTAGTAGGCTCCAGGGAGGAGCAGTACTTC

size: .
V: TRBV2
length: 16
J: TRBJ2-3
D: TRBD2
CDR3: CASRQMVSGVTDTQYF
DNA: TGTGCCAGCAGGCAAATGGTCAGCGGGGTCACAGATACGCAGTATTTT

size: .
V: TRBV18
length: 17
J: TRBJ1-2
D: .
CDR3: CASSPSSGQAANYGYTF
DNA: TGTGCCAGCTCACCTTCGTCCGGACAAGCGGCTAACTATGGCTACACCTTC

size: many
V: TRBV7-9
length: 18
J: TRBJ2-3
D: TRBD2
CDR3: CASSPTDPYSGEGDTQYF
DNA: TGTGCCAGCAGCCCGACCGATCCCTATAGCGGGGAGGGGGATACGCAGTATTTT

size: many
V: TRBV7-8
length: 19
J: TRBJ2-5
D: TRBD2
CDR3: CASSLVFQGWEGRQETQYF
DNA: TGTGCCAGCAGCTTAGTCTTCCAGGGCTGGGAGGGGCGGCAAGAGACCCAGTACTTC

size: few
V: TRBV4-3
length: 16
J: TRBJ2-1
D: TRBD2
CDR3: CASSQGLLAGGNEQFF
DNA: TGCGCCAGCAGCCAAGGGTTGCTAGCGGGAGGGAATGAGCAGTTCTTC

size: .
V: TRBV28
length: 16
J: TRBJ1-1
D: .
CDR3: CASSFTGGGWGTEAFF
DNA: TGTGCCAGCAGTTTTACCGGGGGGGGCTGGGGAACTGAAGCTTTCTTT

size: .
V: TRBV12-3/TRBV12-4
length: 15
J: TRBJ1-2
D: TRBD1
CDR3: CASSLVAGGWYGYTF
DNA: TGTGCCAGCAGTTTAGTGGCAGGGGGTTGGTATGGCTACACCTTC

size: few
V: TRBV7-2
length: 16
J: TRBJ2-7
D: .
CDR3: CASSLANLGTSYEQYF
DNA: TGTGCCAGCAGCTTAGCCAACTTGGGCACTTCCTACGAGCAGTACTTC

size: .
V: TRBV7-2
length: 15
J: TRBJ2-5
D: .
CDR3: CASSLISAVGETQYF
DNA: TGTGCCAGCAGCTTAATTTCGGCGGTAGGAGAGACCCAGTACTTC

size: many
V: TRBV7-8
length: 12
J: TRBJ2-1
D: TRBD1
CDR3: CASSSKDREQFF
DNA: TGTGCCAGCAGCTCCAAGGACAGGGAGCAGTTCTTC

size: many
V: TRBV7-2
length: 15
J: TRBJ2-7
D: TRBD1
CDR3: CASSYAGTGGYEQYF
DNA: TGTGCCAGCAGTTACGCCGGGACAGGGGGCTACGAGCAGTACTTC

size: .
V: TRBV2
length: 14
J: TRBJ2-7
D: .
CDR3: CASSEFAGSYEQYF
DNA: TGTGCCAGCAGTGAATTTGCAGGATCCTACGAGCAGTACTTC

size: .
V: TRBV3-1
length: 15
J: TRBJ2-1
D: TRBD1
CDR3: CASSQAGQSYNEQFF
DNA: TGTGCCAGCAGCCAAGCGGGACAGTCCTACAATGAGCAGTTCTTC

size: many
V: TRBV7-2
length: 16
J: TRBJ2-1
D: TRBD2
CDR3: CASRASVAGGGNEQFF
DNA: TGTGCCAGCAGGGCCTCGGTGGCGGGGGGGGGCAATGAGCAGTTCTTC